The rows below give T cell receptor beta chains drawn from one sample of a study of early T cells in non-severe SARS-CoV-2 infection. TCRdb fed the 5' RACE reads into MiXCR, producing one record per CDR3 protein. The data hold about 57,000 distinct CDR3 sequences, with about 10% observed a single time. What was sequenced was whole blood. The receptors originated from an adult who was a healthcare worker with PCR-confirmed SARS-CoV-2 infection or an uninfected control (not recorded which). Both conserved end residues are part of each CDR3. Fields, in order: D gene, clone size, J gene, V gene, CDR3 protein, CDR3 DNA. A D gene is named only where the DNA matches it firmly. Size is stated for part of the rows, as once, few or many counts, or as a class when the clone is expanded.

>TRBD2|many|TRBJ2-3|TRBV20-1
CSARDPSGRGTDTQYF
TGCAGTGCTAGAGATCCTAGCGGGAGGGGCACAGATACGCAGTATTTT
>TRBD2|many|TRBJ2-7|TRBV20-1
CSAIRPPPAGAYEQYF
TGCAGTGCTATACGCCCACCGCCGGCGGGAGCCTACGAGCAGTACTTC
>.|many|TRBJ1-5|TRBV18
CASSLGDQPQHF
TGTGCCAGCTCATTAGGGGACCAGCCCCAGCATTTT
>.|few|TRBJ1-6|TRBV7-2
CASSLDGYRSPLHF
TGTGCCAGCAGCTTAGACGGGTATCGCTCACCCCTCCACTTT
>.|few|TRBJ1-1|TRBV9
CASSVSDTEAFF
TGTGCCAGCAGCGTAAGTGACACTGAAGCTTTCTTT
>TRBD2|many|TRBJ2-5|TRBV20-1
CSAGGRAGETQYF
TGCAGTGCCGGCGGGAGGGCTGGAGAGACCCAGTACTTC
>.|.|TRBJ2-7|TRBV20-1
CSATHRGEQYF
TGCAGTGCAACCCATCGTGGGGAGCAGTACTTC
>.|.|TRBJ2-7|TRBV4-2
CASSREDRRYEQYF
TGTGCCAGCAGCCGGGAGGACAGGAGGTACGAGCAGTACTTC
>.|few|TRBJ2-3|TRBV18
CASSRGLAESTDTQYF
TGTGCCAGCTCCCGGGGGCTAGCCGAAAGCACAGATACGCAGTATTTT
>.|many|TRBJ1-1|TRBV30
CAWNNGGVRAEAFF
TGTGCCTGGAATAACGGAGGGGTTAGGGCTGAAGCTTTCTTT
>.|few|TRBJ1-5|TRBV6-2/TRBV6-3
CASSYGGQLSAQHF
TGTGCCAGCAGTTATGGGGGCCAACTTTCGGCCCAGCATTTT
>.|many|TRBJ1-1|TRBV7-9
CASSSSYGEMNTEAFF
TGTGCCAGCAGTTCGAGTTACGGGGAGATGAACACTGAAGCTTTCTTT
>.|many|TRBJ2-7|TRBV21-1
CASSKDLREPNEQYF
TGTGCCAGCAGCAAAGATCTGCGGGAGCCTAACGAGCAGTACTTC
>TRBD1|few|TRBJ1-5|TRBV5-1
CASSPDRGGNQPQHF
TGCGCCAGCAGCCCAGACAGGGGTGGCAATCAGCCCCAGCATTTT
>TRBD1|.|TRBJ2-7|TRBV5-6
CASSPTGASYEQYF
TGTGCCAGCAGCCCGACAGGGGCCTCCTACGAGCAGTACTTC
>.|.|TRBJ2-3|TRBV29-1
CSVTGGQYF
TGCAGCGTAACCGGCGGGCAGTATTTT
>TRBD2|many|TRBJ2-5|TRBV2
CASSKTSGEETQYF
TGTGCCAGCAGCAAGACTAGCGGGGAAGAGACCCAGTACTTC
>TRBD2|.|TRBJ2-7|TRBV7-2
CASSPGLASYEQYF
TGTGCCAGCAGCCCGGGACTAGCATCCTACGAGCAGTACTTC
>.|medium-sized|TRBJ2-7|TRBV7-9
CASSLGGPTGHYF
TGTGCCAGCAGCTTAGGTGGGCCGACGGGACACTACTTC
>.|many|TRBJ2-5|TRBV27
CASSLMGEETQYF
TGTGCCAGCAGTTTAATGGGAGAAGAGACCCAGTACTTC
>.|few|TRBJ2-6|TRBV9
CASSVFTSGANVLTF
TGTGCCAGCAGCGTATTTACCTCTGGGGCCAACGTCCTGACTTTC
>.|many|TRBJ1-5|TRBV18
CASSPLSGPQPQHF
TGTGCCAGCTCACCATTGTCAGGCCCCCAGCCCCAGCATTTT
>.|many|TRBJ1-1|TRBV3-1
CASSFSPGVGTEAFF
TGTGCCAGCAGTTTCTCCCCAGGGGTGGGCACTGAAGCTTTCTTT
>TRBD2|many|TRBJ2-1|TRBV15
CATSTLVGGSYFNEQFF
TGTGCCACCAGCACCCTCGTTGGCGGGAGTTACTTCAATGAGCAGTTCTTC
>.|many|TRBJ2-1|TRBV9
CASSVGGLRGNVQEFF
TGTGCCAGCAGCGTAGGGGGTCTTCGGGGAAATGTTCAGGAGTTCTTC
>.|many|TRBJ2-7|TRBV16
CASSQSGNSYEQYF
TGTGCCAGCAGCCAATCAGGCAACTCCTACGAGCAGTACTTC
>TRBD1|many|TRBJ2-2|TRBV5-1
CASSPRRQGHGELFF
TGCGCCAGCAGCCCGAGAAGACAGGGTCACGGGGAGCTGTTTTTT
>.|many|TRBJ2-5|TRBV27
CASGPTSGQETQYF
TGTGCCAGCGGACCTACTAGTGGTCAAGAGACCCAGTACTTC
>TRBD2|many|TRBJ2-3|TRBV3-1
CASSHYGTSGGTDTQYF
TGTGCCAGCAGCCATTACGGGACTAGCGGGGGCACAGATACGCAGTATTTT
>.|many|TRBJ2-3|TRBV6-2/TRBV6-3
CAARGYTDTQYF
TGTGCAGCGAGAGGGTACACAGATACGCAGTATTTT
>TRBD1|.|TRBJ2-5|TRBV29-1
CSVVRGPGETQYF
TGCAGCGTTGTCAGGGGGCCGGGAGAGACCCAGTACTTC
>.|many|TRBJ2-7|TRBV20-1
CSAPGPSYEQYF
TGCAGTGCTCCGGGACCATCCTACGAGCAGTACTTC
>.|many|TRBJ2-3|TRBV7-2
CASSSRTASTDTQYF
TGTGCCAGCAGCTCACGGACAGCAAGCACAGATACGCAGTATTTT
>.|many|TRBJ2-5|TRBV5-1
CASSLVAGVQETQYF
TGCGCCAGCAGCTTGGTTGCAGGGGTCCAAGAGACCCAGTACTTC
>TRBD1|many|TRBJ1-5|TRBV15
CATSREIWDSRQDTFNQPQHF
TGTGCCACCAGCAGGGAGATTTGGGACAGTAGGCAGGATACCTTCAATCAGCCCCAGCATTTT